Listed here are 3 T cell receptor beta chains from one sample, sequenced in a study of blood T cell repertoires in COVID-19. Generated by immunoSEQ multiplex PCR, the TCRdb table keeps only in-frame clones and is missing some. This sample has approximately 330,000 clones, with roughly 86% found just once. Source material: peripheral blood. The receptors were gathered from a man aged 25 to 45 with COVID-19, enrolled during active disease.

This rearrangement joins TRBV7-3 to TRBJ2-3; 13 bases agree with TRBD2. Germline lookup yields CDR1 SGHTA and CDR2 FQGTGA. Germline trimming cut 5 bases from V and 1 base from J; bases unmatched to any gene: 6. The CDR3 covers 17 residues. In nucleotides, the CDR3 is TGTGCCAGCAGCCGGACTAGCGGGAGCACTGGCACAGATACGCAGTATTTT. This codes for CASSRTSGSTGTDTQYF.

This clone has just one count. V and J are TRBV19 and TRBJ2-1; possible D gene TRBD1, 5 bases. The CDR3 is made up of 14 amino acids. The germline CDR1 and CDR2 sequences are LNHDA and SQIVND (reference sequence). V was clipped by 4 bases and J by 6 bases, with 13 bases between them. CDR3 sequence: CASSKETVGNEQFF. CDR3 in DNA: TGTGCCAGTAGTAAGGAGACAGTTGGCAATGAGCAGTTCTTC.

This clone was detected ten times or more. This chain joins TRBV19 and TRBJ1-1; D ambiguous. V lost 5 bases, J lost 8 bases, and 15 bases lay in between. This CDR3 is built from 13 residues. Germline V CDR1 and CDR2: LNHDA, SQIVND (reference sequence). The CDR3 sequence: CASSPLAAGEAFF. As DNA, the CDR3 is TGTGCCAGTAGTCCCCTGGCGGCTGGAGAAGCTTTCTTT.